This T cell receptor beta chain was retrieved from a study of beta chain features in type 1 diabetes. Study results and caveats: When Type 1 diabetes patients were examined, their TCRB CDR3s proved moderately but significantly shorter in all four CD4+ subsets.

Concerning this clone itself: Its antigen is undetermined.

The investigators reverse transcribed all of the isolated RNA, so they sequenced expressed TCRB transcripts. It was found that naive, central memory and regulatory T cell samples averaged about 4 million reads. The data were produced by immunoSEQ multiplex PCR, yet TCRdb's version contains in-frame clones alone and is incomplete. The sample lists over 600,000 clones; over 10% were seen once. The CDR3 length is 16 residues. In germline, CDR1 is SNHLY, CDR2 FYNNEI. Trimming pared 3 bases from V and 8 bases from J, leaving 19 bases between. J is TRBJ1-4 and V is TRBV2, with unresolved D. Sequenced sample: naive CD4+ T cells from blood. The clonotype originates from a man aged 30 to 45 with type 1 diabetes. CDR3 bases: TGTGCCAGCAGTGACGAAACCCCTTACCGAAAGGAAAAACTGTTTTTT. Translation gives CASSDETPYRKEKLFF.